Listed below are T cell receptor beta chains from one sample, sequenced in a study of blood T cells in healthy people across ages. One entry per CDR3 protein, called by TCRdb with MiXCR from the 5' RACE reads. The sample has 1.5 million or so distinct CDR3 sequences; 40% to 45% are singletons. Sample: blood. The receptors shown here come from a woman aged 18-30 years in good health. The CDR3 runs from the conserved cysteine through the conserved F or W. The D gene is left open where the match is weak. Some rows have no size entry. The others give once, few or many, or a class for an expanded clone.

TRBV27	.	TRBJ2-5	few	TGTGCCAGCAGTTCATCGGACACCTACCAAGAGACCCAGTACTTC	CASSSSDTYQETQYF
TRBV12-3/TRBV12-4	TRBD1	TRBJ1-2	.	TGTGCCAGCAGCATGTCCCGGGACAGGGCGGACTATGGCTACACCTTC	CASSMSRDRADYGYTF
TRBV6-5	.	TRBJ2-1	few	TGTGCCAGCAGTTACGGCGCCAGATACAATGAGCAGTTCTTC	CASSYGARYNEQFF
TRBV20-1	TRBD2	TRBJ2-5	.	TGCAGTGCTACGACTAGCGGGGGACGGTGGGAGCAGTACTTC	CSATTSGGRWEQYF
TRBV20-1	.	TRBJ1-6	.	TGCAGTGCCCGAGAGGGGTGGGATTCACCCCTCCACTTT	CSAREGWDSPLHF
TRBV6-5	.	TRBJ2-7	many	TGTGCCAGCAGTTACTCCACAGGCTACGAGCAGTACTTC	CASSYSTGYEQYF
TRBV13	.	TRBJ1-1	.	TGTGCCAGCAGCTTGCGGCAGACAGGCCACACTGAAGCTTTCTTT	CASSLRQTGHTEAFF
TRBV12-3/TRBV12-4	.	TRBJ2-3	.	TGTGCCAGCAGTAAAAGGGGTAGCACAGATACGGAATATTTT	CASSKRGSTDTEYF
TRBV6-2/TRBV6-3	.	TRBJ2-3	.	TGTGCCAGCAGCTGGACTCTACTTCGTCCTAGCACAGATACGCAGTATTTT	CASSWTLLRPSTDTQYF
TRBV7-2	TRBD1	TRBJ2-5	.	TGTGCCAGCACCTGGAGACAGGGTAGGGGAGAGACCCAGTACTTC	CASTWRQGRGETQYF
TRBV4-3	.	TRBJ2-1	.	TGCGCCAGCAGCCAAGGGTGTTATTTGGTCAATGAGCAGTTCTTC	CASSQGCYLVNEQFF
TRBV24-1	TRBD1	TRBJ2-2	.	TGTGCCACCAGTGTTGGGGACAGGATCACCGGGGAGCTGTTTTTT	CATSVGDRITGELFF
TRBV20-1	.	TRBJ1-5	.	TGCAGTGCTAGACTAGAAAATAGCAATCAGCCCCAGCATTTT	CSARLENSNQPQHF
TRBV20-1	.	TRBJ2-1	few	TGCAGTGCGGCCGGGACACCATTTGATGAGCAGTTCTTC	CSAAGTPFDEQFF
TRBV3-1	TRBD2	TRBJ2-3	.	TGTGCCAGCAGCCAAGAACCGGGACTAGCCTCTAGCACAGATACGCAGTATTTT	CASSQEPGLASSTDTQYF
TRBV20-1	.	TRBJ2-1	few	TGCAGTGCTAGAGACGGGACCGTAAGCTACAATGAGCAGTTCTTC	CSARDGTVSYNEQFF
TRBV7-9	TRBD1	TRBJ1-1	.	TGTGCCAGCGACAGGGCAATGAACACTGAAGCTTTCTTT	CASDRAMNTEAFF
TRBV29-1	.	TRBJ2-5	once	TGCAGCGCTGTGCCTCGACAGTCGCAGTCGACCCAGTACTTC	CSAVPRQSQSTQYF
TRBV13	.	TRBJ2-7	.	TGTGCCAGCAGCTCACTAGGACGCTACGAGCAGTACTTC	CASSSLGRYEQYF
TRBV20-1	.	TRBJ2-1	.	TGCAGTGCTTTCCGGGACCCCTACAATGAGCAGTTCTTC	CSAFRDPYNEQFF
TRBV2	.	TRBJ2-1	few	TGTGCCAGCTCTCAATTACGTCTCACTGAGCAGTTCTTC	CASSQLRLTEQFF
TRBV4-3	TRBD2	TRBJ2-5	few	TGCGCCAGCAGCCCTGGGACTAGCGGCCCGATCCAAGAGACCCAGTACTTC	CASSPGTSGPIQETQYF
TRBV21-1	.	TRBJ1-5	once	TGTGCCCATAGTGGACGGGGCAATCAGCCCCAGCATTTT	CAHSGRGNQPQHF
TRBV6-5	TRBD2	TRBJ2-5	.	TGTGCCAGCAGTTACGGGAAGACTAGCGGGAACCAAGAGACCCAGTACTTC	CASSYGKTSGNQETQYF
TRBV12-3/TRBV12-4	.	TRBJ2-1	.	TGTGCCAGCAGTCGCGGCCGGGAGAACTCCTACAATGAGCAGTTCTTC	CASSRGRENSYNEQFF
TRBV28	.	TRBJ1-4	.	TGTGCCAGTAGAACAGGGCAATACGAAAAACTGTTTTTT	CASRTGQYEKLFF
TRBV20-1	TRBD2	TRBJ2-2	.	TGCAGTGCTAGCGGGAGGGTCACCGGGGAGCTGTTTTTT	CSASGRVTGELFF
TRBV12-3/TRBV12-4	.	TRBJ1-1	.	TGTGCCAGCAGACACGCAATGGCTGAAGCTTTCTTT	CASRHAMAEAFF
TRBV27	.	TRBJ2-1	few	TGTGCCAGCAGCCTTACCAGGACTGGCCACAATGAGCAGTTCTTC	CASSLTRTGHNEQFF
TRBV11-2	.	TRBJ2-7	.	TGTGCCAGCAGCTTAAGCAGGGGGGTCTACGAGCAGTACTTC	CASSLSRGVYEQYF
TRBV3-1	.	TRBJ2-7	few	TGTGCCAGCAGCCAAGGTAATCGGTTGGGGCTCTACGAGCAGTACTTC	CASSQGNRLGLYEQYF
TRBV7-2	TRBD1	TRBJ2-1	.	TGTGCCAGCCAAAAAAAAAGGGACAGGGGGCACGGTGAGCAGTTCTTC	CASQKKRDRGHGEQFF
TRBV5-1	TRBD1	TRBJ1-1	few	TGCGCCAGCAGCGCGGGACAGGGGTTGGTGACTGAAGCTTTCTTT	CASSAGQGLVTEAFF
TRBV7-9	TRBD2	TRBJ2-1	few	TGTGCCAGTCCCTCGGGACTAGCGGGATACAATGAGCAGTTCTTC	CASPSGLAGYNEQFF